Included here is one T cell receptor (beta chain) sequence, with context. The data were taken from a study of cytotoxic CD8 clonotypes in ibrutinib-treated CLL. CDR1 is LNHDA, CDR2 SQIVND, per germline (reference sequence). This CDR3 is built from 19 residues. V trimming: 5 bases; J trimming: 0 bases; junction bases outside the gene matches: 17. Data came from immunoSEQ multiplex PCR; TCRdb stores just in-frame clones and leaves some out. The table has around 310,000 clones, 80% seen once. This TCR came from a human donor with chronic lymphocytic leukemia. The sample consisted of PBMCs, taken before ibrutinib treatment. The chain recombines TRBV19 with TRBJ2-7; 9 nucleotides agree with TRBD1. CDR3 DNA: TGTGCCAGTAGTCCCGTGAGAGGACAGGGGAAAGGAAGCTCCTACGAGCAGTACTTC. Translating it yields CASSPVRGQGKGSSYEQYF.